Described below is a single T cell receptor beta chain sequence and its context. Its antigen is still unknown. RNA extraction and reverse transcription yielded cDNA as sequencing template. Assay: immunoSEQ multiplex PCR; the TCRdb copy retains only in-frame clones and omits some. The sample carries over 14,000 clones, 58% recorded once. Those with alopecia areata gave lesional scalp punch biopsies and peripheral blood. These data originate in a study of CD8+ T cells in alopecia areata. Study context: Treatment comprised oral tofacitinib, 5 to 10 mg twice daily, in treated patients. Study-wide results and caveats: Lesional scalp exceeded normal scalp in clonality, especially in alopecia totalis/universalis. The study found TCR sharing across patients less clear than in mice, possibly for HLA reasons. Normal skin's resident alphabeta T cells are also sequenced in scalp samples.

V dropped 6 bases and J dropped 1 base, with 6 bases sitting between them. This CDR3 spans 12 amino acids. Germline lookup yields CDR1 MNHEY and CDR2 SMNVEV (reference sequence). Sequenced material: skin, taken at week 0. The chain carries TRBV27 and TRBJ1-2; D unclear. The receptor's source is a human donor with alopecia areata. The CDR3: CASRGFNYGYTF. The CDR3 nucleotides read TGTGCCAGCAGGGGATTTAACTATGGCTACACCTTC.